The rows below give T cell receptor beta chains drawn from one sample of a study of T cells in Graves' hyperthyroidism and ophthalmopathy. Each CDR3 protein gets one entry after TCRdb re-called the multiplex PCR reads with MiXCR. The sample holds approximately 690,000 distinct CDR3 sequences, roughly 15% seen once. Sequencing was carried out using blood. The receptors were sampled from a woman aged 45-59 years with Graves' ophthalmopathy. CDR3s include the opening cysteine and the closing phenylalanine or tryptophan. The D gene is left open where the match is weak. The listing skips clone size in some rows; elsewhere it reads once, few, many or a size class.

clone size,J gene,V gene,D gene,CDR3 DNA,CDR3 protein
NA,TRBJ2-5,TRBV19,NA,TGTGCCAGTAGTCCCGACCCCCGACGGTCCCAAGAGACCCAGTACTTC,CASSPDPRRSQETQYF
NA,TRBJ2-7,TRBV19,NA,TGTGCCAGTAAAGTCCGCGGTGGCGAGCAGTACTTC,CASKVRGGEQYF
NA,TRBJ1-5,TRBV3-1,TRBD1,TGTGCCAGCAGCTATCAGGACAGGGTGTATAGCAATCAGCCCCAGCATTTT,CASSYQDRVYSNQPQHF
many,TRBJ2-1,TRBV27,TRBD2,TGTGCCGCCCGGCCCCCTAGCGGCCCCGACAATGAGCAGTTCTTC,CAARPPSGPDNEQFF
many,TRBJ1-2,TRBV10-3,NA,TGTGCCATCACGCCGGACAGCCGAAGGTGGGATGGCTACACCTTC,CAITPDSRRWDGYTF
NA,TRBJ1-5,TRBV12-3/TRBV12-4,NA,TGTGCCAGCAGTTCTACGAGCTCTGGGTTCAATCAGCCCCAGCATTTT,CASSSTSSGFNQPQHF
NA,TRBJ2-5,TRBV7-9,NA,TGTGCCAGCAGCTTAACGCAGGGGAAGGGGGAGACCCAGTACTTC,CASSLTQGKGETQYF
few,TRBJ2-2,TRBV12-3/TRBV12-4,NA,TGTGCCAGCAGTCCAGGGGCGGGTGGGACCGGGGAGCTGTTTTTT,CASSPGAGGTGELFF
many,TRBJ2-1,TRBV20-1,TRBD2,TGCAGTGCCCCAGGAGAGGGACTAGCTGCCTACAATGAGCAGTTCTTC,CSAPGEGLAAYNEQFF
many,TRBJ2-7,TRBV6-2/TRBV6-3,TRBD2,TGTGCCAGCTACACTAGCGGGGCCTACGAGCAGTACTTC,CASYTSGAYEQYF